The T cell receptor (beta chain) under discussion was sequenced for a study of blood T cell repertoires in COVID-19. CDR1 is SGHTA, CDR2 FQGTGA, per germline. There are 17 residues in the CDR3. Germline trimming cut 2 bases from V and 2 bases from J; bases unmatched to any gene: 9. In the original processing: Reference gene primer amplification in the assay estimated nucleated cell counts. Assay: immunoSEQ multiplex PCR; the TCRdb copy retains only in-frame clones and omits some. Clone size and the V and J calls come from that table; the DNA yielded D and trimming. The table has over 200,000 clones, around 86% seen once.

The sequence derives from a woman between 25 and 40 years old who had recovered from COVID-19. The sample comprised peripheral blood. The gene calls are TRBV7-3 and TRBJ2-5, with 9 bases lining up with TRBD2. As DNA, the CDR3 is TGTGCCAGCAGCTTAGGGGCGGTGACTAGCGGACAAGAGACCCAGTACTTC. As protein: CASSLGAVTSGQETQYF. The whole variable domain, filled in from reference TRBV7-3 and TRBJ2-5, reads GAGVSQTPSNKVTEKGKYVELRCDPISGHTALYWYRQSLGQGPEFLIYFQGTGAADDSGLPNDRFFAVRPEGSVSTLKIQRTERGDSAVYLCASSLGAVTSGQETQYFGPGTRLLVL.